Listed below are T cell receptor beta chains from one sample, sequenced in a study of technical replicates of blood from several donors. Measured with immunoSEQ multiplex PCR; TCRdb has only the in-frame clones, and not every one. The data show under 90,000 clones, with approximately 94% seen just once and 0.25% held by the top ten. Sequencing was carried out using T cells isolated from PBMCs. Receptors originate from a human donor in good health. Both conserved end residues are part of each CDR3. The D gene is left open where the match is weak. Clone size is not always given. Where it is, it says once, few, many or a class for expanded clones.

abundance	d_gene	v_gene	j_gene	CDR3nt	CDR3aa
.	TRBD1	TRBV5-1	TRBJ2-7	TGCGCCAGCAGCCCACGATCCGGGACAGAAGACGAGCAGTACTTC	CASSPRSGTEDEQYF
.	.	TRBV30	TRBJ1-5	TGTGCCTGGAGTGTACTTCGGGGAATCCAGCCCCAGCATTTT	CAWSVLRGIQPQHF
.	.	TRBV7-2	TRBJ2-1	TGTGCCAGCAGCTTGCAGGTGGTGTACAATGAGCAGTTCTTC	CASSLQVVYNEQFF
.	.	TRBV18	TRBJ1-1	TGTGCCAGCTCACCTCAATTAGGAGGAGACACTGAAGCTTTCTTT	CASSPQLGGDTEAFF
once	TRBD1	TRBV2	TRBJ2-3	TGTGCCAGCAGTCCGCTGGACAGGGGGAACACAGATACGCAGTATTTT	CASSPLDRGNTDTQYF
.	.	TRBV5-4	TRBJ1-1	TGTGCCAGCAGCTTAAGGCCGCAGGGGCACACTGAAGCTTTCTTT	CASSLRPQGHTEAFF
.	.	TRBV11-3	TRBJ2-2	TGTGCCAGCAGCCCAAGATTCCGATTCCCAGGGGCCGGGGAGCTGTTTTTT	CASSPRFRFPGAGELFF
.	TRBD1	TRBV11-2	TRBJ1-3	TGTGCCAGCAGCCCCTGGGACAGCGTATCTGGAAACACCATATATTTT	CASSPWDSVSGNTIYF
.	TRBD1	TRBV15	TRBJ1-2	TGTGCCACCAGCAGAGGGGGACAGGGTCTTGATGGCTACACCTTC	CATSRGGQGLDGYTF
.	.	TRBV7-3	TRBJ1-1	TGTGCCAGCAGCTTGGGATACCGGGGGACGGGGAACACTGAAGCTTTCTTT	CASSLGYRGTGNTEAFF
.	TRBD2	TRBV14	TRBJ2-5	TGTGCCAGCAGCCACCCTGGGGTAGCGGGATTCGAGACCCAGTACTTC	CASSHPGVAGFETQYF
.	.	TRBV29-1	TRBJ2-5	TGCAGCGTTGAGGCTGGGGGGAAAAAAGAGACCCAGTACTTC	CSVEAGGKKETQYF
.	TRBD2	TRBV5-4	TRBJ2-5	TGTGCCAGCAGCTTATCCGGGACTAGCGGGAGGAGGAGAGAGACCCAGTACTTC	CASSLSGTSGRRRETQYF
.	.	TRBV6-1	TRBJ1-2	TGTGCCAGCAGTCCTGAGCGACGTGGCTACACCTTC	CASSPERRGYTF
few	.	TRBV2	TRBJ1-1	TGTGCCAGCACCACAGGGAACACTGAAGCTTTCTTT	CASTTGNTEAFF
.	TRBD2	TRBV29-1	TRBJ2-7	TGCAGCGTTGAAGAAGGCGGGAGTGGAAGCTACGAGCAGTACTTC	CSVEEGGSGSYEQYF
once	.	TRBV29-1	TRBJ2-7	TGCAGCGTGGCCGACACCAAGGTCTACGAGCAGTACTTC	CSVADTKVYEQYF
.	TRBD1	TRBV5-1	TRBJ2-5	TGCGCCAGCAGCCGGCAGGGACAGGCGGAGGAGACCCAGTACTTC	CASSRQGQAEETQYF
few	.	TRBV9	TRBJ2-7	TGTGCCAGCAGCGTAGCCACCACAAGGGGCGAGCAGTACTTC	CASSVATTRGEQYF
once	.	TRBV5-1	TRBJ2-5	TGCGCCAGCAGCTACGACTCCAGGGGACAAGAGACCCAGTACTTC	CASSYDSRGQETQYF
.	.	TRBV4-2	TRBJ2-4	TGTGCCAGCAGCCAAGCCTTACAAGTCCAGTACTTC	CASSQALQVQYF
.	.	TRBV19	TRBJ1-2	TGTGCCAGTAGTCTTTCTACACTCAGGGGCTACACCTTC	CASSLSTLRGYTF
once	.	TRBV7-2	TRBJ1-6	TGTGCCAGCAGCCCACCGCGGGGGGTTAATTCACCCCTCCACTTT	CASSPPRGVNSPLHF
.	TRBD2	TRBV10-3	TRBJ2-2	TGTGCCATCAGTGTGTCAGCGGGAGGGATGAACACCGGGGAGCTGTTTTTT	CAISVSAGGMNTGELFF
.	.	TRBV9	TRBJ2-7	TGTGCCAGCAGCGTAGCAGGGTCCTACGAGCAGTACTTC	CASSVAGSYEQYF
.	TRBD1	TRBV6-6	TRBJ2-7	TGTGCCAGCAGTAAACAGGGGGCCTACGAGCAGTACTTC	CASSKQGAYEQYF
.	.	TRBV7-6	TRBJ2-7	TGTGCCAGCAGCTTATTAGGGCAGGGCGGCGAGCAGTACTTC	CASSLLGQGGEQYF
.	.	TRBV5-5	TRBJ1-5	TGTGCCAGCAGCCCGGACGGGGATCAGCCCCAGCATTTT	CASSPDGDQPQHF
.	.	TRBV27	TRBJ1-2	TGTGCCAGCAGTTTAGCAGGGAACTATGGCTACACCTTC	CASSLAGNYGYTF
.	TRBD2	TRBV15	TRBJ2-7	TGTGCCACCAGCAGTCCAAGGACTAGAGCCGTAGAGCAGTACTTC	CATSSPRTRAVEQYF
.	.	TRBV28	TRBJ2-2	TGTGCCAGCAGTTTAGGGGAGGTGTTCCGGGAGCTGTTTTTT	CASSLGEVFRELFF
.	TRBD2	TRBV4-1	TRBJ2-1	TGCGCCAGCAGCCAAGATGGACTAGCAGTAGCCTACAATGAGCAGTTCTTC	CASSQDGLAVAYNEQFF
.	TRBD2	TRBV28	TRBJ2-1	TGTGCCAGCAGCCGACTAGCGGGTGGTGGGGAGCAGTTCTTC	CASSRLAGGGEQFF
.	TRBD2	TRBV6-6	TRBJ2-3	TGTGCCAGCAGTTACTCCCGTAGCGGGACCACAGATACGCAGTATTTT	CASSYSRSGTTDTQYF
.	.	TRBV6-5	TRBJ2-7	TGTGCCAGCAGTTACTCGGGGGGTTTCTACGAGCAGTACTTC	CASSYSGGFYEQYF
.	TRBD1	TRBV5-4	TRBJ2-3	TGTGCCAGCAGCGGTGGGACAGGGCGCACAGATACGCAGTATTTT	CASSGGTGRTDTQYF
.	TRBD1	TRBV10-3	TRBJ2-7	TGTGCCACCTATTTCGGACAGGGGATGTACGAGCAGTACTTC	CATYFGQGMYEQYF
.	TRBD2	TRBV5-6	TRBJ2-7	TGTGCCAGCAGCCACCGCGGGGGGCGCGTCTACGAGCAGTACTTC	CASSHRGGRVYEQYF
.	TRBD2	TRBV6-5	TRBJ2-1	TGTGCCAGCAGTTATTTCGGGGGGGGCGAGCAGTTCTTC	CASSYFGGGEQFF
once	.	TRBV27	TRBJ2-3	TGTGCCAGCAGTTGGCGGAGCACAGATACGCAGTATTTT	CASSWRSTDTQYF
.	TRBD2	TRBV27	TRBJ2-7	TGTGCCAGCAGGGGACTAGGATCCTACGAGCAGTACTTC	CASRGLGSYEQYF
.	TRBD2	TRBV19	TRBJ2-1	TGTGCCAGTAGTATAGGAGGACTAGCGGGTCTGAGCTCCTACAATGAGCAGTTCTTC	CASSIGGLAGLSSYNEQFF